This entry lists 19 T cell receptor beta chains sequenced from one sample in a study of blood T cell repertoires in COVID-19. Data came from immunoSEQ multiplex PCR; TCRdb stores just in-frame clones and leaves some out. The table shows approximately 270,000 clones, with approximately 85% occurring only once. The specimen was peripheral blood. All receptors come from a human donor with COVID-19, enrolled during active disease. The donor label of this sample is uncertain.

The CDR3 loop reads CASSSVNSSYEQYF. The CDR3 coding sequence is TGTGCCAGCAGCTCGGTCAACAGCTCCTACGAGCAGTACTTC. The V and J genes are TRBV7-2 and TRBJ2-7, with D hard to call. CDR1 SGHTA and CDR2 FQGNSA come from the germline V gene. Trimming removed 4 bases from V and 0 bases from J, with 10 bases in between. This CDR3 is 14 amino acids long. The whole variable domain, remainder taken from reference TRBV7-2 and TRBJ2-7, is GAGVSQSPSNKVTEKGKDVELRCDPISGHTALYWYRQSLGQGLEFLIYFQGNSAPDKSGLPSDRFSAERTGGSVSTLTIQRTQQEDSAVYLCASSSVNSSYEQYFGPGTRLTVT.

The chain links TRBV30 to TRBJ2-2, with 8 bases lining up with TRBD1. Germline values: CDR1 GTSNPN, CDR2 SVGIG (reference sequence). The length of the CDR3 is 15 residues. V trimming: 2 bases; J trimming: 5 bases; junction bases outside the gene matches: 7. CDR3 in DNA: TGTGCCTGGAGTCACGGACAGGGTTTGACCGGGGAGCTGTTTTTT. It yields the protein CAWSHGQGLTGELFF.

V gene TRBV2 combines with J gene TRBJ1-1; D ambiguous. V was clipped by 3 bases and J by 2 bases, with 7 bases between them. CDR1 and CDR2 from the germline V gene are SNHLY and FYNNEI. The CDR3 extends over 13 amino acids. The CDR3, as DNA: TGTGCCAGCAGTGAGGCCCGAAACACTGAAGCTTTCTTT. Protein product: CASSEARNTEAFF.

The rearrangement joins TRBV7-9 to TRBJ1-1; maybe TRBD1 (5 bases). Trimming took off 5 bases at V and 7 bases at J, with 11 bases between the two ends. CDR1 and CDR2 from the germline V gene are SEHNR and FQNEAQ (reference sequence). The CDR3 totals 12 residues. CDR3 loop: CASSGAGFEAFF. CDR3 sequence (DNA): TGTGCCAGCAGCGGAGCAGGGTTTGAAGCTTTCTTT.

The chain combines TRBV30 with TRBJ1-6, with D tentatively TRBD1 (5 bases). Germline CDR1 and CDR2: GTSNPN and SVGIG (reference sequence). Trimming cost V 1 base and J 10 bases, with 11 bases left between them. There are 13 residues in the CDR3. CDR3 DNA: TGTGCCTGGAGTGAAGGGGCAGGATCACCCCTCCACTTT. Protein: CAWSEGAGSPLHF.

V gene TRBV2 combines with J gene TRBJ1-1; TRBD1 might be the D (6 bases). This CDR3 spans 15 amino acids. Germline values: CDR1 SNHLY, CDR2 FYNNEI. Trimming cost V 10 bases and J 6 bases, with 24 bases left between them. DNA of the CDR3: TGTGCCACCAAACCCACAGGGACCCCCAGCGCTGAAGCTTTCTTT. Amino acids: CATKPTGTPSAEAFF. The variable domain in full, completed from reference TRBV2 and TRBJ1-1, reads EPEVTQTPSHQVTQMGQEVILRCVPISNHLYFYWYRQILGQKVEFLVSFYNNEISEKSEIFDDQFSVERPDGSNFTLKIRSTKLEDSAMYFCATKPTGTPSAEAFFGQGTRLTVV.

This chain joins TRBV7-3 and TRBJ2-1, with 11 bases identical to TRBD2. The junction had 2 bases not matched to a gene; V was cut back by 2 bases and J by 5 bases. The CDR3 runs 15 residues. Looked up from germline, CDR1 is SGHTA and CDR2 is FQGTGA. CDR3 sequence reads: CASSLASGRNNEQFF. In DNA, the CDR3 is TGTGCCAGCAGCTTAGCTAGCGGGAGGAACAATGAGCAGTTCTTC.

The rearrangement links TRBV7-8 to TRBJ1-5; D is perhaps TRBD1 (5 bases). The CDR3 runs 15 residues. Trimming took 1 base from V and 4 from J, leaving 11 bases between them. Germline V gives CDR1 SGHVS, CDR2 FQNEAQ. The CDR3 sequence is CASSLGGDGNQPQHF. In DNA, the CDR3 is TGTGCCAGCAGCTTAGGCGGGGACGGAAATCAGCCCCAGCATTTT.

The chain combines TRBV6-5 with TRBJ1-2; possible D gene TRBD1, 6 bases. Between the trimmed V and J ends, which lost 7 bases and 5 bases, there was a span of 20 bases. The CDR3 sequence is 15 residues long. Germline V gene sequence: CDR1 MNHEY, CDR2 SVGAGI. This CDR3 reads CASTLRTVSQYGYTF. CDR3 DNA: TGTGCCAGCACCCTCAGGACAGTCTCCCAATATGGCTACACCTTC.

The chain carries TRBV10-3 and TRBJ2-1; TRBD1 aligns across 8 bases. The V gene's germline CDR1 is ENHRY and CDR2 SYGVKD. The CDR3 is 15 residues long. V was clipped by 7 bases and J by 5 bases; unmatched bases: 10. This chain's CDR3 is CAIMSGQGPHNEQFF. The CDR3 coding sequence is TGTGCCATCATGTCAGGACAGGGACCCCACAATGAGCAGTTCTTC.

The table lists this clone with a few counts. This same CDR3 is encoded by further DNA sequences in the sample. The chain uses TRBV27 and TRBJ1-1, with D unresolved. The CDR3 totals 13 residues. In germline, CDR1 is MNHEY, CDR2 SMNVEV (reference sequence). Trimming left V 1 base short and J 5 bases short, with 8 bases between. The CDR3 loop is CASSLLRGTEAFF. The DNA of the CDR3 is TGTGCCAGCAGTTTATTAAGAGGGACTGAAGCTTTCTTT.

V is TRBV30 and J is TRBJ1-2; 7 bases are shared with TRBD1. Per the germline V gene, CDR1 is GTSNPN and CDR2 is SVGIG (reference sequence). This CDR3 has 14 amino acids. V trimming: 3 bases; J trimming: 6 bases; junction bases outside the gene matches: 10. CDR3 sequence reads: CAWSRLSGGNGYTF. CDR3 nucleotide sequence: TGTGCCTGGAGCCGACTCTCAGGGGGGAATGGCTACACCTTC. Full variable domain (outside the CDR3, taken from reference TRBV30 and TRBJ1-2): SQTIHQWPATLVQPVGSPLSLECTVEGTSNPNLYWYRQAAGRGLQLLFYSVGIGQISSEVPQNLSASRPQDRQFILSSKKLLLSDSGFYLCAWSRLSGGNGYTFGSGTRLTVV.

The chain has TRBV19 and TRBJ1-5; no definite D call. There are 15 residues in the CDR3. Germline V gene data show CDR1 as LNHDA and CDR2 as SQIVND (reference sequence). Trimming shortened V by 1 base and J by 0 bases, and 7 bases separated the two germline ends. CDR3 DNA sequence: TGTGCCAGTAGTATAGCGGCGGTTAGCAATCAGCCCCAGCATTTT. It translates to CASSIAAVSNQPQHF.

J is TRBJ2-1 and V is TRBV7-6; D possibly corresponds to TRBD2 (5 bases). The CDR3 contains 16 residues. With 1 base removed from V and 2 bases from J, the gap between germline ends came to 12 bases. Germline CDR1 and CDR2: SGHVS and FNYEAQ. CDR3 sequence: CASSLVRAGPYNEQFF. In DNA form, the CDR3 reads TGTGCCAGCAGCTTAGTACGGGCGGGCCCCTACAATGAGCAGTTCTTC.

The chain employs TRBV28 and TRBJ1-1; 8 bases are a match to TRBD1. J lost 3 bases, V lost 7 bases, and 16 bases had no gene match. The germline CDR1 and CDR2 sequences are MDHEN and SYDVKM. This CDR3 has 17 residues. CDR3 sequence: CASTGQGQVFGDTEAFF. CDR3 coding DNA: TGTGCCAGCACTGGACAGGGTCAAGTTTTTGGGGACACTGAAGCTTTCTTT.

The J gene is TRBJ1-1, the V gene TRBV5-6, with TRBD1 identical over 8 bases. CDR1 is SGHDT and CDR2 is YYEEEE in the germline V gene. V gave up 0 bases and J gave up 1 base; unmatched junction bases: 2. CDR3 length equals 15 residues. The CDR3 coding sequence is TGTGCCAGCAGCTTGGTGGGGACAGGGAACACTGAAGCTTTCTTT. This encodes CASSLVGTGNTEAFF.

This clone was observed a handful of times. The chain carries TRBV7-2 and TRBJ2-1; 12 bases align to TRBD2. CDR3 length equals 15 residues. Trimming removed 0 bases from V and 8 bases from J; junction bases left unmatched: 2. The germline CDR1 and CDR2 sequences are SGHTA and FQGNSA. The CDR3 DNA reads TGTGCCAGCAGCTTAGCCACTAGCGGGAGGTATGAGCAGTTCTTC. It is translated as CASSLATSGRYEQFF.

The table lists this clone with many counts. One junction end does not reproduce the germline sequence, and a read error may be involved. V and J are TRBV7-7 and TRBJ2-2; TRBD2 matches 9 bases. Germline CDR1 is SSHAT and CDR2 is FNYEAQ (reference sequence). This CDR3 region has 14 residues. CDR3 loop: CASSLNLAGGELFF. Here the CDR3 DNA reads TGTGCTAGCAGCTTAAATCTAGCGGGAGGGGAGCTGTTTTTT.

V is TRBV6-2 or TRBV6-3 and J is TRBJ1-1, with a tentative D call TRBD1 (6 bases). Germline assignment: CDR1 MNHEY and CDR2 SVGEGT. Trimming took off 3 bases at V and 6 bases at J, with 14 bases between the two ends. This CDR3 is built from 14 residues. CDR3 region: CASSYRDRYPEAFF. CDR3 nucleotide sequence: TGTGCCAGCAGTTATCGCGACAGGTACCCTGAAGCTTTCTTT.